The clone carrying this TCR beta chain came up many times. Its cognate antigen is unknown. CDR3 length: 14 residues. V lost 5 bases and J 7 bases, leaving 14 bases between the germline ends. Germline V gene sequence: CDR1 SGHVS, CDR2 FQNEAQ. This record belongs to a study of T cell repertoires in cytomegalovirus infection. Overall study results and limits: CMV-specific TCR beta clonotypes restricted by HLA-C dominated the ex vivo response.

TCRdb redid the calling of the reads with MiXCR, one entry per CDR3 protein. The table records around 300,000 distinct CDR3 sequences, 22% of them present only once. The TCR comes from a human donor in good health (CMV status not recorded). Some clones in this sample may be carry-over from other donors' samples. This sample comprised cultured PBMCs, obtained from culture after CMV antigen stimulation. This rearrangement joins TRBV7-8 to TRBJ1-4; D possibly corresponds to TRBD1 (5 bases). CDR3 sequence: CASSRWGDGEKLFF. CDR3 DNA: TGTGCCAGCAGCCGCTGGGGGGATGGTGAAAAACTGTTTTTT.